These T cell receptor beta chains were read from a single sample in a study of control samples from healthy donors and cancer patients. Produced via immunoSEQ multiplex PCR; TCRdb's table is partial and in-frame only. The sample lists 150,000 or so clones, roughly 90% seen once, with 0.65% to 0.75% in the top ten. Material for sequencing was blood. The receptors originated from a woman under 40 in good health. CDR3s include the opening cysteine and the closing phenylalanine or tryptophan. The order of the fields is D gene, clone size, J gene, V gene, CDR3 DNA, CDR3 protein. D genes are given only for firm matches. Clone sizes are given selectively: once, few, many, or a class where the clone is expanded.

TRBD2,once,TRBJ2-1,TRBV19,TGTGCCAGTAGTATTAACGGGAGGCCCTACAATGAGCAGTTCTTC,CASSINGRPYNEQFF
TRBD2,.,TRBJ2-1,TRBV7-9,TGTGCCAGCAGCGAGGGACTAGCGGGGAACGAGCAGTTCTTC,CASSEGLAGNEQFF
TRBD2,.,TRBJ2-1,TRBV9,TGTGCCAGCAGCGTAGACGGGAGGGCCTGGGATGAGCAGTTCTTC,CASSVDGRAWDEQFF
.,.,TRBJ1-5,TRBV21-1,TGTGCCAGCAGCAAAGTCACAACAGGGGGCAGTTATAGCAATCAGCCCCAGCATTTT,CASSKVTTGGSYSNQPQHF
TRBD2,.,TRBJ2-3,TRBV5-1,TGCGCCAGCAGCTTGGTTAGCGGGAGTCAGGCAGATACGCAGTATTTT,CASSLVSGSQADTQYF
.,.,TRBJ2-1,TRBV27,TGTGCCAGCAGCAACGGGGGCTCCTACAATGAGCAGTTCTTC,CASSNGGSYNEQFF
.,few,TRBJ2-3,TRBV24-1,TGTGCCACCAGTGATTTGTCCAGGGACACAGATACGCAGTATTTT,CATSDLSRDTDTQYF
.,.,TRBJ1-5,TRBV3-1/TRBV3-2,TGTGCCAGCAGCCAAGATACAGGTAGAAATCAGCCCCAGCATTTT,CASSQDTGRNQPQHF
.,once,TRBJ2-3,TRBV7-3,TGTGCCAGCAGCTCTCCCCCGGATACGCAGTATTTT,CASSSPPDTQYF
TRBD2,.,TRBJ2-2,TRBV24-1,TGTGCCACCCGGGGCGCGGGAGACACCGGGGAGCTGTTTTTT,CATRGAGDTGELFF
.,.,TRBJ2-2,TRBV19,TGTGCCAGTAGTTTGGTAAACACCGGGGAGCTGTTTTTT,CASSLVNTGELFF
.,.,TRBJ2-2,TRBV19,TGTGCCAGTAACGGGGCGAACACCGGGGAGCTGTTTTTT,CASNGANTGELFF
TRBD1,.,TRBJ1-3,TRBV5-8,TGTGCCAGCAGCTTCACGGCCCCGGGACAGTTCTCTGGAAACACCATATATTTT,CASSFTAPGQFSGNTIYF
TRBD1,.,TRBJ2-1,TRBV11-3,TGTGCCAGCAGCCCCCGACAGGGGGCTAGTGAGCAGTTCTTC,CASSPRQGASEQFF